These 3 T cell receptor beta chains were sequenced from one sample in a study of T cells in pancreatic ductal adenocarcinoma. The repertoire was sequenced with immunoSEQ multiplex PCR; TCRdb's copy has only in-frame clones and lacks some. The sample yields roughly 17,000 clones, about 90% seen once. Surgery without prior neoadjuvant therapy was the treatment of the selected pancreatic ductal adenocarcinoma patients. Material for sequencing was PBMCs. The source of these receptors is a human donor with pancreatic ductal adenocarcinoma.

V and J are TRBV7-2 and TRBJ2-5; the D call may be TRBD1 or TRBD2 (5 bases each). Trimming stripped 1 base from V and 5 bases from J, with 17 bases between. The V gene's germline CDR1 is SGHTA and CDR2 FQGNSA. This CDR3 has 16 amino acids. CDR3 sequence reads: CASSLGHLGRGETQYF. The CDR3 DNA reads TGTGCCAGCAGCTTAGGGCATTTGGGGCGCGGGGAGACCCAGTACTTC.

This chain connects TRBV6-5 to TRBJ2-1; tentatively, D is TRBD2 (6 bases). V was clipped by 5 bases and J by 0 bases, with 11 bases between them. Per germline, CDR1 MNHEY and CDR2 SVGAGI. The CDR3 contains 15 residues. The CDR3 sequence: CASSGGVASYNEQFF. CDR3 sequence (DNA): TGTGCCAGCAGTGGAGGGGTCGCCTCCTACAATGAGCAGTTCTTC.

The chain employs TRBV7-9 and TRBJ1-1, with TRBD1 identical over 8 bases. The CDR3 loop spans 15 amino acids. V was pared by 4 bases and J by 5 bases, with 9 bases of the junction left unmatched. The germline V gene has CDR1 SEHNR and CDR2 FQNEAQ (reference sequence). The chain's CDR3 is CASSSAGGEWTEAFF. Here the CDR3 DNA reads TGTGCCAGCAGCTCGGCAGGGGGCGAATGGACTGAAGCTTTCTTT.